The rows below give T cell receptor beta chains drawn from one sample of a study of blood T cell repertoires in COVID-19. Profiling relied on immunoSEQ multiplex PCR, and the TCRdb table lists in-frame clones only, not all of them. This table holds about 98,000 clones, over 70% found once. The sample was peripheral blood. The receptors originated from a woman of 80 years or more with acute or convalescent COVID-19. The CDR3 runs from the conserved cysteine through the conserved F or W. D genes are given only for firm matches. Expanded clones are given a class, and other clones once, few, many or no size at all.

NA	NA	TRBV5-6	TRBJ2-5	TGTGCCAGCAGCTTGAAACAGTTTCTAGAGACCCAGTACTTC	CASSLKQFLETQYF
NA	NA	TRBV28	TRBJ1-2	TGTGCCAGCAGCAATTCGGTTAACTATGGCTACACCTTC	CASSNSVNYGYTF
NA	NA	TRBV28	TRBJ1-1	TGTGCCACCCTGACAGCGAACACTGAAGCTTTCTTT	CATLTANTEAFF
TRBD1	NA	TRBV6-4	TRBJ2-1	TGTGCCAGCCCAGATGGGGCAGGGGGCATCGACAATGAGCAGTTCTTC	CASPDGAGGIDNEQFF
TRBD1	NA	TRBV5-6	TRBJ1-1	TGTGCCAGCAGCGCGCCCGGGACAGGGAGAGAAGCTTTCTTT	CASSAPGTGREAFF
TRBD1	NA	TRBV4-3	TRBJ1-1	TGCGCCAGCAGCCTTGGGGGTGCAGGGGGACGGGGTGAAGCTTTCTTT	CASSLGGAGGRGEAFF
NA	few	TRBV21-1	TRBJ2-6	TGTGCCAGCAGCGCGGGACAGGGGGAGAGCTCTGGGGCCAACGTCCTGACTTTC	CASSAGQGESSGANVLTF
NA	NA	TRBV2	TRBJ2-6	TGTGCCAGCAGTGGAGGGAGCTCTGGGGCCAACGTCCTGACTTTC	CASSGGSSGANVLTF
NA	NA	TRBV6-5	TRBJ2-1	TGTGCCAGCAGAGAGTGGACTGGGAGTCGTAATGAGCAGTTCTTC	CASREWTGSRNEQFF
NA	NA	TRBV4-3	TRBJ1-4	TGCGCCAGCAGCCCCGAAGGGGCCGGTGAAAAACTGTTTTTT	CASSPEGAGEKLFF
NA	NA	TRBV9	TRBJ1-6	TGTGCCAGCAGCTTGGGACTCGAGGATTCACCCCTCCACTTT	CASSLGLEDSPLHF
TRBD1	once	TRBV6-5	TRBJ1-3	TGTGCCAGCAGTTACTCGAGGGGGACAGCCGGAAACACCATATATTTT	CASSYSRGTAGNTIYF
NA	NA	TRBV28	TRBJ1-4	TGTGCCAGCAGCTGGCCAGGCGGGAATGAAAAACTGTTTTTT	CASSWPGGNEKLFF
NA	NA	TRBV29-1	TRBJ1-2	TGCAGCGTTGTATGGGGCCGAGGCGATGGCTACACCTTC	CSVVWGRGDGYTF
NA	NA	TRBV29-1	TRBJ1-2	TGCAGCGCTGGACAGCAAGGCTACACCTTC	CSAGQQGYTF
TRBD1	NA	TRBV11-2	TRBJ1-1	TGTGCCAGCAGCCTCTTTTTCAGGGGGCGCAGGGCCACTGAAGCTTTCTTT	CASSLFFRGRRATEAFF
TRBD1	NA	TRBV28	TRBJ1-5	TGTGCCAGCAGTCCAGGACAGGGGCGGTCGAAGCCCCAGCATTTT	CASSPGQGRSKPQHF
NA	NA	TRBV5-5	TRBJ2-7	TGTGCCAGCAGCTTGGGACTAGTGGGTGAGCAGTACTTC	CASSLGLVGEQYF
TRBD1	NA	TRBV11-3	TRBJ2-1	TGTGCCAGCAGGAGTTGGGGGACAGCTTACAATGAGCAGTTCTTC	CASRSWGTAYNEQFF
NA	few	TRBV9	TRBJ2-7	TGTGCCAGCAGCGTTGACACCGGCTACGAGCAGTACTTC	CASSVDTGYEQYF
NA	NA	TRBV11-2	TRBJ2-1	TGTGCCAGCAGCTTAGACCCAGGGTTTGGTGAGCAGTTCTTC	CASSLDPGFGEQFF